This is a list of T cell receptor beta chains from one sample in a study of molecular identifiers for immune sequencing clone quantification. TCRdb re-analysed the PCR reads in MiXCR, keeping a single row per CDR3 protein. The profile shows about 640,000 distinct CDR3 sequences, approximately 20% of them singletons. Input material: naive CD8+ T cells from blood, with Jurkat cell RNA spiked in. These receptors came from a human donor in good health. Some libraries in this study had Jurkat cell RNA spiked in. CDR3s include the opening cysteine and the closing phenylalanine or tryptophan. Fields, in order: clone size, D gene, J gene, V gene, CDR3 DNA, CDR3 protein. A D gene is named only where the DNA matches it firmly. Clone sizes are given selectively: once, few, many, or a class where the clone is expanded.

>many|TRBD1|TRBJ1-2|TRBV7-2
TGTGCCAGCAGCCCGAGACAGGGAGATTTCTATGGCTACACCTTC
CASSPRQGDFYGYTF
>many|TRBD1|TRBJ2-5|TRBV7-6
TGTGCCAGCAGCCCAGAGGGATTAGGGGGCGCTTACGAGACCCAGTACTTC
CASSPEGLGGAYETQYF
>many|TRBD1|TRBJ1-1|TRBV7-9
TGTGCCAGCAGCACTTTACAGGGGGCAAACACTGAAGCTTTCTTT
CASSTLQGANTEAFF
>many|NA|TRBJ2-7|TRBV10-3
TGTGCCATCAGTGAACCCGCTTCCTACGAGCAGTACTTC
CAISEPASYEQYF
>few|NA|TRBJ1-5|TRBV6-2/TRBV6-3
TGTGCCAGCAGAATGGACCTCGCCGGGAGGCAGCCCCAGCATTTT
CASRMDLAGRQPQHF
>NA|NA|TRBJ1-2|TRBV15
TGTGCCACCAGCATCGTCCTTGGCTCTGGCTACACCTTC
CATSIVLGSGYTF
>many|NA|TRBJ1-5|TRBV12-3/TRBV12-4
TGTGCCAGCAGCCAGGGACAGCCCCAGCATTTT
CASSQGQPQHF
>NA|NA|TRBJ1-6|TRBV6-2/TRBV6-3
TGTGCCAGCTGTACCGGGGCCAATTCACCCCTCCACTTT
CASCTGANSPLHF
>few|TRBD2|TRBJ2-7|TRBV7-9
TGTGCCAGCAGCCGACCACGGACTAGCGACTCCTACGAGCAGTACTTC
CASSRPRTSDSYEQYF
>NA|TRBD1|TRBJ1-1|TRBV2
TGTGCCAGCAGCCGCCCCCGGACAGGGGAGGACACTGAAGCTCTCTTT
CASSRPRTGEDTEALF
>many|NA|TRBJ1-6|TRBV27
TGTGCCAGCAGTTTCGGGAATTCACCCCTCCACTTT
CASSFGNSPLHF
>many|NA|TRBJ1-1|TRBV13
TGTGCCAGCAGCTTAGGCTCGACAGCAGCCGAAGCTTTCTTT
CASSLGSTAAEAFF
>few|NA|TRBJ1-2|TRBV7-3
TGTGCCAGCAGCAACCAAGAGGGACCGCGGGATAACTATGGCTACACCTTC
CASSNQEGPRDNYGYTF
>NA|NA|TRBJ2-1|TRBV20-1
TGCAGTGCTAGCCGGTTATCCACCTACAATGAGCAGTTCTTC
CSASRLSTYNEQFF
>many|TRBD1|TRBJ1-5|TRBV6-6
TGTGCCAGCAGTACAGGGGGCGGCAATCAGCCCCAGCATTTT
CASSTGGGNQPQHF
>many|NA|TRBJ2-3|TRBV6-2/TRBV6-3
TGTGCCAGCAGTTACTCGGCCAGGGTCACAGATACGCAGTATTTT
CASSYSARVTDTQYF
>many|NA|TRBJ2-5|TRBV12-3/TRBV12-4
TGTGCCAGCAGTCCCTACCTAGCCCAAGAGACCCAGTACTTC
CASSPYLAQETQYF
>many|TRBD2|TRBJ2-3|TRBV29-1
TGCAGCGTTGATGGGCTCAATCGGGGAGGGGGCACAGATACGCAGTATTTT
CSVDGLNRGGGTDTQYF
>few|NA|TRBJ1-1|TRBV6-2/TRBV6-3
TGTGCCAGCAGTTACTCGACACGGAACACTGAAGCTTTCTTT
CASSYSTRNTEAFF
>few|TRBD2|TRBJ2-2|TRBV27
TGTGCCAGCAGTCCCGGGACTAGCCGGGCCGGGGAGCTGTTTTTT
CASSPGTSRAGELFF
>few|NA|TRBJ2-2|TRBV6-5
TGTGCCAGCAGTTACGAGACTTCCCCGGGAACCGGGGAGCTGTTTTTT
CASSYETSPGTGELFF
>NA|TRBD1|TRBJ2-7|TRBV7-2
TGTGCCAGCAGCCCAGGGACAGGATATGGCGAGCAGTACTTC
CASSPGTGYGEQYF
>many|NA|TRBJ1-3|TRBV7-2
TGTGCCAGCAGACCGGGACAACTCTCTGGAAACACCATATATTTT
CASRPGQLSGNTIYF
>many|NA|TRBJ2-5|TRBV6-5
TGTGCCAGCAGCATATGGACAGCGAGTAGGGAGACCCAGTACTTC
CASSIWTASRETQYF
>NA|NA|TRBJ1-3|TRBV2
TGTGCCAGCAGCAGAGACGCTGCCTCAGGAAACACCATATATTTT
CASSRDAASGNTIYF
>many|NA|TRBJ1-4|TRBV3-1
TGTGCCAGCAGCCAATTTGGGGAGTCTAATGAAAAACTGTTTTTT
CASSQFGESNEKLFF
>NA|NA|TRBJ1-2|TRBV27
TGTGCCAGCAGTTTATCGGCAGGGTATGGCTATGGCTACACCTTC
CASSLSAGYGYGYTF
>many|NA|TRBJ1-6|TRBV4-3
TGCGCCAGCAGCCAAGATAGGGCAGGGGCTTCACCCCTCCACTTT
CASSQDRAGASPLHF
>many|NA|TRBJ2-7|TRBV7-9
TGTGCCAGCAGCAGCGGGCCATTTGGGGAGCAGTACTTC
CASSSGPFGEQYF
>few|NA|TRBJ2-2|TRBV5-1
TGCGCCAGCAGCTTGTTCTGGCACACCGGGGAGCTGTTTTTT
CASSLFWHTGELFF
>NA|NA|TRBJ2-1|TRBV30
TGTGCCTGGAGTCATGGCAATGAGCAGTTCTTC
CAWSHGNEQFF
>few|NA|TRBJ2-1|TRBV5-4
TGTGCCAGCACCCCGCCTCCCCCCCAGCGGGTTACCGGCAATGAGCAGTTCTTC
CASTPPPPQRVTGNEQFF
>NA|NA|TRBJ2-3|TRBV12-3/TRBV12-4
TGTGCCAGCAGTTGGATAATAGATACGCAGTATTTT
CASSWIIDTQYF
>few|TRBD1|TRBJ2-1|TRBV28
TGTGCCAGCAGCCCCAGAGGACAGGGCCCGTCACACAATGAGCAGTTCTTC
CASSPRGQGPSHNEQFF
>NA|NA|TRBJ1-1|TRBV7-2
TGTGCCAGCGGCTCTATACTGGACTGGGGGAACACTGAAGCTTTCTTT
CASGSILDWGNTEAFF
>many|TRBD2|TRBJ2-7|TRBV28
TGTGCCAGCAGGCAAAGGACTAGCTCCTACGAGCAGTACTTC
CASRQRTSSYEQYF
>NA|NA|TRBJ1-1|TRBV9
TGTGCCAGCAACCAAGACCGAATCCTTGGGGACACTGAAGCTTTCTTT
CASNQDRILGDTEAFF
>many|NA|TRBJ2-2|TRBV27
TGTGCCAGCAGTTTATCCTCTAGTAGGGGGTCGACCGGGGAGCTGTTTTTT
CASSLSSSRGSTGELFF
>many|NA|TRBJ1-1|TRBV10-1
TGCGCCAGCAGTGAGACGGGATTGAACACTGAAGCTTTCTTT
CASSETGLNTEAFF
>many|NA|TRBJ1-6|TRBV19
TGTGTCCCGGCTTCACCCCTCCACTTT
CVPASPLHF
>many|NA|TRBJ2-5|TRBV7-9
TGTGCCAGCAGCTTAGTTGTCGGGAGCCAAGAGACCCAGTACTTC
CASSLVVGSQETQYF
>many|TRBD1|TRBJ1-6|TRBV20-1
TGCAGTGCTTCCCGGGACAGGGGGACGTTCGATTCACCCCTCCACTTT
CSASRDRGTFDSPLHF
>many|NA|TRBJ1-3|TRBV20-1
TGCAGTGCTAGGGCCGGGACCGCCACCGATAACTCTGGAAACACCATATATTTT
CSARAGTATDNSGNTIYF